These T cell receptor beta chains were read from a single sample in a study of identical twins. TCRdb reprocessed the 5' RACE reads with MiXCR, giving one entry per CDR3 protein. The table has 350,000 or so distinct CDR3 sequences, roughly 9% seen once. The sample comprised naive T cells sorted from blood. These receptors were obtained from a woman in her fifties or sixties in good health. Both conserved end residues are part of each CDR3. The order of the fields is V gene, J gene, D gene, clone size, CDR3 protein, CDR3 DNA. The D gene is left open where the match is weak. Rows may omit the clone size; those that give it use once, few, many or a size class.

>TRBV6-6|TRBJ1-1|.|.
CASSYSVPNTEAFF
TGTGCCAGCAGTTACTCTGTACCGAACACTGAAGCTTTCTTT
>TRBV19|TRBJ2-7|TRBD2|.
CASSELAAGVGNYEQYF
TGTGCCAGTAGTGAGCTAGCGGCAGGCGTGGGAAACTACGAGCAGTACTTC
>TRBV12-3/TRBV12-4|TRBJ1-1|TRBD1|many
CASSWGTGGEAFF
TGTGCCAGCAGTTGGGGGACAGGGGGTGAAGCTTTCTTT
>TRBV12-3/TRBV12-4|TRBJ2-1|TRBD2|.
CASSLQLAGGTIHYEQFF
TGTGCCAGCAGTTTGCAACTAGCGGGAGGCACAATCCACTATGAGCAGTTCTTC
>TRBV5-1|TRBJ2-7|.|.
CASSLVSGLYEQYF
TGCGCCAGCAGCTTGGTTTCCGGACTCTACGAGCAGTACTTC
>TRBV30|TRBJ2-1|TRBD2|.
CAWSSISGTYNEQFF
TGTGCCTGGAGTTCAATTAGCGGGACTTACAATGAGCAGTTCTTC
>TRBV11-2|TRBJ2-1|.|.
CASSLGHYERFF
TGTGCCAGCAGCTTAGGTCACTACGAACGGTTCTTC
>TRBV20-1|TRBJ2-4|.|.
CSAREQGFNIQYF
TGCAGTGCTAGGGAACAGGGTTTCAACATTCAGTACTTC
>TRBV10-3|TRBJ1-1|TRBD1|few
CATLDRDIYTEAFF
TGTGCCACCTTGGACAGGGACATCTACACTGAAGCTTTCTTT
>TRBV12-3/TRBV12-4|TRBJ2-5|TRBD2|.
CASSWTSGIYETQYF
TGTGCCAGCAGTTGGACTAGCGGGATTTACGAGACCCAGTACTTC
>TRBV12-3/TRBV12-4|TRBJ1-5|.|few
CASSLAQGTQPQHF
TGTGCCAGCAGTTTAGCGCAGGGTACTCAGCCCCAGCATTTT
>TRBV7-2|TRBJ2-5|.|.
CASSLASVKETQYF
TGTGCCAGCAGCTTAGCGTCTGTTAAAGAGACCCAGTACTTC
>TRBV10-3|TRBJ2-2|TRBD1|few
CAISRSGTGATGELFF
TGTGCCATCAGTCGATCCGGGACAGGGGCCACCGGGGAGCTGTTTTTT
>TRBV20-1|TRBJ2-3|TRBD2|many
CSALAGGREDTQYF
TGCAGTGCTCTAGCGGGAGGACGGGAAGATACGCAGTATTTT
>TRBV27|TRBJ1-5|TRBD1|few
CASSDRVLTQPQHF
TGTGCCAGCAGCGACAGGGTTTTAACTCAGCCCCAGCATTTT
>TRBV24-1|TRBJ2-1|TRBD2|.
CATSDSSGSSYNEQFF
TGTGCCACCAGTGATTCAAGCGGGAGCTCCTACAATGAGCAGTTCTTC
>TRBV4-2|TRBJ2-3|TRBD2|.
CASSQATSGRNTDTQYF
TGTGCCAGCAGCCAAGCGACTAGCGGGAGGAATACAGATACGCAGTATTTT
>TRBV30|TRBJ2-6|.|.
CAWSVGLGGANVLTF
TGTGCCTGGAGTGTAGGTTTGGGGGGGGCCAACGTCCTGACTTTC
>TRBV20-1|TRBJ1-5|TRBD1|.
CSAATRQGTYSNQPQHF
TGCAGTGCCGCTACGAGACAGGGCACATATAGCAATCAGCCCCAGCATTTT
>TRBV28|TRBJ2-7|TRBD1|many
CASSLQGVYEQYF
TGTGCCAGCAGTTTACAGGGGGTTTACGAGCAGTACTTC
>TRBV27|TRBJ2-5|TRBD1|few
CATRTGPETQYF
TGTGCCACCAGGACAGGGCCGGAGACCCAGTACTTC
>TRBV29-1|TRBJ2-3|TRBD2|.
CSGGLASGTDTQYF
TGCAGCGGGGGACTAGCTTCGGGCACAGATACGCAGTATTTT
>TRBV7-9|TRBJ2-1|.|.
CASSVSGGTYNEQFF
TGTGCCAGCAGCGTAAGCGGAGGGACCTACAATGAGCAGTTCTTC
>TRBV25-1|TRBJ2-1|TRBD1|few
CASRALTGGFREQFF
TGTGCCAGCAGGGCCCTGACAGGGGGATTTAGGGAGCAGTTCTTC
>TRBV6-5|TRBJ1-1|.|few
CASSYAIQMNTEAFF
TGTGCCAGCAGTTACGCGATACAGATGAACACTGAAGCTTTCTTT
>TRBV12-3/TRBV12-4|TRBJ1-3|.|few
CASSPSAENTIYF
TGTGCCAGCAGTCCCTCGGCGGAGAACACCATATATTTT
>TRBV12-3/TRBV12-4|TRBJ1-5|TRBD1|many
CASSWTGANQPQHF
TGTGCCAGCAGCTGGACAGGGGCCAATCAGCCCCAGCATTTT
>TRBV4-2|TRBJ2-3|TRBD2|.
CASSQDWAGGQDTQYF
TGTGCCAGCAGCCAAGATTGGGCGGGAGGGCAAGATACGCAGTATTTT
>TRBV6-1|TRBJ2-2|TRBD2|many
CAGTLAGNIGELFF
TGTGCCGGCACCTTAGCGGGGAATATCGGGGAGCTGTTTTTT
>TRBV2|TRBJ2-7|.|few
CACTGTNSYEQYF
TGTGCCTGCACCGGGACAAACTCCTACGAGCAGTACTTC
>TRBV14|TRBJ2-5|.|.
CASSRRWGRNQEAQYF
TGTGCCAGCAGCCGACGTTGGGGGAGGAACCAAGAGGCCCAGTACTTC
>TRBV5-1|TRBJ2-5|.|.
CASSRMKTDSQETQYF
TGCGCCAGCAGCCGTATGAAAACGGACAGCCAAGAGACCCAGTACTTC
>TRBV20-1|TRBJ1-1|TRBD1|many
CSARRGGRMNTEAFF
TGCAGTGCTAGGCGAGGGGGCAGGATGAACACTGAAGCTTTCTTT
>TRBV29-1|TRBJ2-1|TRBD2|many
CSAQSGIGQFF
TGCAGCGCCCAGAGCGGGATCGGGCAGTTCTTC
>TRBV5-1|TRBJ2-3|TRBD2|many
CASRRREVTDTQYF
TGCGCCAGCAGGCGACGGGAGGTCACAGATACGCAGTATTTT
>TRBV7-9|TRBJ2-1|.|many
CASSPQRSGAYNEQFF
TGTGCCAGCAGCCCCCAGCGAAGCGGAGCCTACAATGAGCAGTTCTTC
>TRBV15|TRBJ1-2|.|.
CATTEFPIASNYGYTF
TGTGCCACTACGGAGTTCCCGATAGCTTCTAACTATGGCTACACCTTC
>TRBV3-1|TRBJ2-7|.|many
CASSQRGTFYEQYF
TGTGCCAGCAGCCAACGTGGGACTTTTTACGAGCAGTACTTC
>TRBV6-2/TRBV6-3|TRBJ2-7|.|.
CASSYGTRTNYEQYF
TGTGCCAGCAGTTACGGGACCAGAACGAACTACGAGCAGTACTTC
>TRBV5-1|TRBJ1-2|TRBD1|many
CASSLGQGSYGYTF
TGCGCCAGCAGCCTAGGACAGGGGAGTTATGGCTACACCTTC
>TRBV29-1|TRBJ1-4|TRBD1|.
CSVGTAEKLFF
TGCAGCGTCGGGACAGCCGAAAAACTGTTTTTT
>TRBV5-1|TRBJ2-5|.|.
CASSLIVGETQYF
TGCGCCAGCAGCTTGATCGTGGGAGAGACCCAGTACTTC